This record covers a single TCR beta chain. Its antigen is still unknown. The data stem from a study of radiotherapy plus CTLA-4 blockade in lung cancer. Turning to the study itself: Disease control was present in around a third of patients, and objective responses in roughly 17%. Study results and caveats: In blood, TCR clones derived from the tumor expanded after radiotherapy plus ipilimumab. Response, reportedly, was best predicted by interferon-beta along with early blood T cell clone dynamics.

Profiled with immunoSEQ multiplex PCR; TCRdb holds only in-frame clones, not every one. Found here are roughly 86,000 clones, 83% of them singletons; the top ten hold just over 0.8%. CDR1 SNHLY and CDR2 FYNNEI come from the germline V gene. Trimming removed 5 bases from V and 5 bases from J, with 12 bases in between. The CDR3 has 13 amino acids. Participants had chemo-refractory metastatic non-small-cell lung cancer and were treated with focal radiation plus ipilimumab CTLA-4 blockade. The sample was peripheral blood, taken from a patient treated with radiotherapy plus ipilimumab. The chain uses TRBV2 and TRBJ2-5, with a possible D match to TRBD1 (8 bases). The receptor was derived from a human donor with non-small cell lung cancer who had stable disease on radiotherapy plus ipilimumab. The CDR3 DNA is TGTGCCAGCAGTAACAGGGGGGGCGAGACCCAGTACTTC. Translation: CASSNRGGETQYF.